Below, 16 T cell receptor beta chains from the same sample are listed, as sequenced in a study of glioma-infiltrating T cells after dendritic cell vaccination. Time point noted: after dendritic cell vaccination, including at tumor progression/relapse. Assay: immunoSEQ multiplex PCR; the TCRdb copy retains only in-frame clones and omits some. The table lists fewer than 85,000 clones, around 86% of them singletons. Sequencing was performed on blood, taken after dendritic cell vaccination. These receptors originate from a human donor with glioblastoma.

This chain links TRBV5-1 with TRBJ2-3, with 14 bases fitting TRBD2. There are 20 residues in the CDR3. J gave up 2 bases and V 4 bases, and 15 bases lay outside the gene matches. In germline, CDR1 is SGHRS, CDR2 YFSETQ. CDR3 nucleotide sequence: TGCGCCAGCAGCCAAAACCCCCTACCGGGACTAGCGGGGGACACAGATACGCAGTATTTT. Its protein product is CASSQNPLPGLAGDTDTQYF.

J is TRBJ2-2 and V is TRBV27; 10 bases line up with TRBD2. Per germline, CDR1 MNHEY and CDR2 SMNVEV (reference sequence). Germline trimming cut 4 bases from V and 5 bases from J; bases unmatched to any gene: 4. This CDR3 has 15 amino acids. CDR3 residues: CASSSGLAVTGELFF. DNA of the CDR3: TGTGCCAGCAGTTCTGGACTAGCGGTAACCGGGGAGCTGTTTTTT.

The gene calls are TRBV19 and TRBJ2-3; D gene ambiguous. Trimming pared 3 bases from V and 3 bases from J, leaving 4 bases between. There are 12 residues in the CDR3. Germline CDR1 reads LNHDA; CDR2 reads SQIVND (reference sequence). The CDR3 bases are TGTGCCAGTAGTATCGGGACAGATACGCAGTATTTT. It yields the protein CASSIGTDTQYF.

The rearrangement links TRBV7-9 to TRBJ2-7; 8 bases map to TRBD1. Germline-derived CDR1 and CDR2 are SEHNR and FQNEAQ (reference sequence). Germline trimming cut 4 bases from V and 5 bases from J; bases unmatched to any gene: 7. This CDR3 is 14 amino acids long. The CDR3 sequence: CASSYSGQGNEQYF. As DNA, the CDR3 is TGTGCCAGCAGCTACTCCGGACAGGGAAACGAGCAGTACTTC.

J is TRBJ1-2 and V is TRBV30; tentative D call: TRBD1 (6 bases). The CDR3 spans 13 residues. The germline V gene has CDR1 GTSNPN and CDR2 SVGIG (reference sequence). Between the trimmed V and J ends, which lost 2 bases and 6 bases, there was a span of 13 bases. Here the CDR3 DNA reads TGTGCCTGGAGTTTTAGACAGGCTGATGGCTACACCTTC. Amino acids: CAWSFRQADGYTF.

This chain connects TRBV18 to TRBJ1-1; D is perhaps TRBD1 (6 bases). Trimming stripped 1 base from V and 1 base from J, with 16 bases between. Germline V gives CDR1 KGHSH, CDR2 LQKENI. There are 17 residues in the CDR3. CDR3 in amino acids: CASSPLAGAGSNTEAFF. The CDR3 DNA reads as TGTGCCAGCTCACCACTCGCGGGGGCAGGATCGAACACTGAAGCTTTCTTT.

This clone was counted a few times. The V and J genes are TRBV9 and TRBJ2-5; weak D call: TRBD1 (6 bases). The length of the CDR3 is 15 residues. V was trimmed by 0 bases and J by 4 bases, leaving 13 bases between them. From germline, CDR1 is SGDLS and CDR2 YYNGEE. DNA of the CDR3: TGTGCCAGCAGCGTAGTGGGGGCGCCTTTAGAGACCCAGTACTTC. Amino acids: CASSVVGAPLETQYF. The variable domain in full, with the rest retrieved from reference TRBV9 and TRBJ2-5, is DSGVTQTPKHLITATGQRVTLRCSPRSGDLSVYWYQQSLDQGLQFLIQYYNGEERAKGNILERFSAQQFPDLHSELNLSSLELGDSALYFCASSVVGAPLETQYFGPGTRLLVL.

V and J are TRBV12-5 and TRBJ1-5; the D is unclear. Germline loops: CDR1 LGHNT, CDR2 FRNRAP. V shed 4 bases and J shed 2 bases, with 9 bases lying between them. The CDR3 runs 14 residues. The CDR3 bases are TGTGCTAGTGGTTCGCGCGGGGGCAATCAGCCCCAGCATTTT. Encoded protein: CASGSRGGNQPQHF.

V usage is TRBV25-1 and J usage is TRBJ2-2, with D possibly being TRBD2 (5 bases). The CDR3 has 14 amino acids. The V end was cut by 4 bases, the J end by 4 bases, with 10 bases between. CDR1 is MGHDK, CDR2 SYGVNS, per germline. CDR3 loop: CASSGVRGTGELFF. In nucleotides, the CDR3 is TGTGCCAGCAGTGGGGTTCGGGGCACCGGGGAGCTGTTTTTT.

This clone appeared many times. This chain uses TRBV5-1 with TRBJ2-5, with D tentatively TRBD1 (6 bases). There are 15 residues in the CDR3. V dropped 1 base and J dropped 2 bases, with 12 bases sitting between them. Per the germline V gene, CDR1 is SGHRS and CDR2 is YFSETQ. The CDR3 nucleotides are TGCGCCAGCAGCTTGTTGGGACACTTACAAGAGACCCAGTACTTC. This encodes CASSLLGHLQETQYF.

In DNA, the CDR3 is TGTGCCAGTAGTATATCCCCCAGCGGGAGTACAGATACGCAGTATTTT. This encodes CASSISPSGSTDTQYF. The chain employs TRBV19 and TRBJ2-3; 8 bases are shared with TRBD2. Germline V gene sequence: CDR1 LNHDA, CDR2 SQIVND (reference sequence). Trimming cost V 2 bases and J 3 bases; bases outside gene matches: 7. The CDR3 consists of 16 residues.

The chain has TRBV18 and TRBJ1-1; D is unresolved. Germline assignment: CDR1 KGHSH and CDR2 LQKENI. Between the trimmed V and J ends, which lost 5 bases and 5 bases, there was a span of 24 bases. The CDR3 covers 17 residues. CDR3 sequence reads: CASSTSWGGGPETEAFF. In nucleotides, the CDR3 is TGTGCCAGCTCAACGAGTTGGGGAGGAGGGCCAGAGACTGAAGCTTTCTTT.

The chain uses TRBV25-1 and TRBJ1-1; TRBD1 aligns across 8 bases. Germline CDR1 reads MGHDK; CDR2 reads SYGVNS. Trimming removed 9 bases from V and 4 bases from J; junction bases left unmatched: 7. The CDR3 sequence is 13 residues long. The CDR3 DNA reads TGTGCCAGAGACAGGGGAGGTAGCACTGAAGCTTTCTTT. Its protein is CARDRGGSTEAFF. Complete variable domain (other parts from reference TRBV25-1 and TRBJ1-1): EADIYQTPRYLVIGTGKKITLECSQTMGHDKMYWYQQDPGMELHLIHYSYGVNSTEKGDLSSESTVSRIRTEHFPLTLESARPSHTSQYLCARDRGGSTEAFFGQGTRLTVV.

This rearrangement joins TRBV5-1 to TRBJ1-4, with TRBD1 matching over 10 bases. This CDR3 is 16 amino acids long. Germline V lookup: CDR1 SGHRS, CDR2 YFSETQ. The ends lost 4 bases at V and 7 bases at J; junction bases unmatched: 10. CDR3: CASSVYSGTGAEKLFF. The CDR3 DNA sequence: TGCGCCAGCAGCGTATACTCCGGGACAGGGGCTGAAAAACTGTTTTTT.

The V and J genes are TRBV23-1 and TRBJ2-4; D gene ambiguous. TRBV23-1 is assigned to the ORF class and has an uncertain function. The V gene lost 1 base and the J gene lost 0 bases, with 10 bases spanning the gap. The CDR3 totals 16 residues. Here the CDR3 reads CASSQLCLRAKNIQYF. CDR3 DNA: TGCGCCAGCAGTCAATTGTGCCTTAGAGCCAAAAACATTCAGTACTTC.

Notes on this clone: The sample carries other DNA sequences with the same CDR3. The rearrangement links TRBV18 to TRBJ2-5; 12 nucleotides align to TRBD2. The V segment lost 3 bases and the J segment 4 bases; nucleotides outside the gene matches: 0. The CDR3 has 14 amino acids. Germline loops: CDR1 KGHSH, CDR2 LQKENI. This CDR3 is CASSPGLAGETQYF. In DNA, the CDR3 is TGTGCCAGCTCACCGGGACTAGCGGGAGAGACCCAGTACTTC.